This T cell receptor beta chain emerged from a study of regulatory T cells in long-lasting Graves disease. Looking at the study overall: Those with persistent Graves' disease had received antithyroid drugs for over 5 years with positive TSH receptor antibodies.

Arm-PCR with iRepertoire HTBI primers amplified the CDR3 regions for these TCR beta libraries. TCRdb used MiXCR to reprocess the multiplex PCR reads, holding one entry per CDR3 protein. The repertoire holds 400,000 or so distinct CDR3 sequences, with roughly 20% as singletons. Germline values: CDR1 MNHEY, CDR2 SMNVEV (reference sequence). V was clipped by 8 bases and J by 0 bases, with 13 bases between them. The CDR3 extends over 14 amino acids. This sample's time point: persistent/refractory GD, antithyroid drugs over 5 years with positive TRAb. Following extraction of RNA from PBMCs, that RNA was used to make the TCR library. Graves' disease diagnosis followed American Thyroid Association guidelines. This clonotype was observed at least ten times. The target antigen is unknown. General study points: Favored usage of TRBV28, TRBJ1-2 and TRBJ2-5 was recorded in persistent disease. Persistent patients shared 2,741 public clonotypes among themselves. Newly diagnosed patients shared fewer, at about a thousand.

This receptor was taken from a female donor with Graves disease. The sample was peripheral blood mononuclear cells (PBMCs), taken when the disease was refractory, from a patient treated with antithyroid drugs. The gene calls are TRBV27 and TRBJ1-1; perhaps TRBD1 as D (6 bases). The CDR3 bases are TGTGCCAGCCTTACTACAGGGCTGAACACTGAAGCTTTCTTT. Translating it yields CASLTTGLNTEAFF.